Sequencing of this TCR beta chain was carried out in a study of blood T cell repertoires in COVID-19. Study-wide context: Sample material is recorded as cDNA or gDNA derived from T cells, B-cell-depleted T cells, or PBMCs.

Unmatched junction bases numbered 10, after V lost 0 bases and J lost 9 bases. CDR3 length: 15 amino acids. Germline V gene sequence: CDR1 SGDLS, CDR2 YYNGEE. Generated by immunoSEQ multiplex PCR, the TCRdb table keeps only in-frame clones and is missing some. The sample has about 120,000 clones, 82% seen once. Sequencing was done on a sample of peripheral blood. The V and J genes are TRBV9 and TRBJ2-5; 8 bases match TRBD2. The sequence was obtained from a woman between 70 and 85 years old with acute or convalescent COVID-19. CDR3 DNA sequence: TGTGCCAGCAGCGTAGATGGGACTAGAGAGAATGCCCAGTACTTC. Its protein is CASSVDGTRENAQYF. Filled out from reference TRBV9 and TRBJ2-5, the complete variable domain reads DSGVTQTPKHLITATGQRVTLRCSPRSGDLSVYWYQQSLDQGLQFLIQYYNGEERAKGNILERFSAQQFPDLHSELNLSSLELGDSALYFCASSVDGTRENAQYFGPGTRLLVL.